Shown below are 10 T cell receptor beta chains from a single sample sequenced in a study of multiple sclerosis patients with progressive multifocal leukoencephalopathy. Regarding time point: time of PML onset. Here immunoSEQ multiplex PCR was the method, and the copy in TCRdb shows in-frame clones only, minus some. The sample yields approximately 31,000 clones, roughly 87% seen once. The specimen comprised PBMCs, sampled from a patient treated with natalizumab. These receptors were taken from a human donor with progressive multifocal leukoencephalopathy.

The rearrangement joins TRBV11-3 to TRBJ1-4; maybe TRBD1 (5 bases). V lost 2 bases to trimming and J lost 11 bases, with 12 bases between them. The CDR3 is made up of 13 amino acids. Germline assignment: CDR1 SGHNT and CDR2 YENEEA. CDR3 protein: CASSLSSGTKLFF. In DNA, the CDR3 is TGTGCCAGCAGCTTATCGTCCGGGACGAAACTGTTTTTT.

V gene TRBV9 combines with J gene TRBJ2-1, with D perhaps matching TRBD2 (6 bases). Between the trimmed V and J ends, which lost 0 bases and 12 bases, there was a span of 19 bases. The germline CDR1 and CDR2 sequences are SGDLS and YYNGEE. The CDR3 is 15 amino acids. The CDR3 DNA follows: TGTGCCAGCAGCGTAGTGGCGGGGCGGAACATAGTGCAGTTCTTC. Its protein is CASSVVAGRNIVQFF.

With respect to this clone: Germline is not matched at one junction end, which may reflect a read error. This chain links TRBV4-3 with TRBJ2-2; weak D call: TRBD2 (6 bases). The CDR3 loop spans 17 amino acids. Per germline, CDR1 LGHNA and CDR2 YSLEER. CDR3 sequence (DNA): TGCGCCAGCACCCAAAGACGGGAGTACGGGGGTACGAGGGAGCTGTTTTTT. The encoded protein is CASTQRREYGGTRELFF.

Regarding this clone: Other DNA sequences in the same sample also yield this CDR3. This chain links TRBV12-5 with TRBJ1-4, with D uncertain. There are 13 residues in the CDR3. The germline V gene has CDR1 LGHNT and CDR2 FRNRAP. Deletions cut 1 base from V and 7 bases from J, with 7 bases between. The CDR3 loop reads CASGLGGFEKLFF. In DNA, the CDR3 is TGTGCTAGTGGTTTGGGGGGATTTGAAAAACTGTTTTTT.

This chain joins TRBV7-2 and TRBJ2-7, with TRBD2 matching over 10 bases. Trimming at V came to 5 bases and at J to 2 bases, leaving 3 bases not matched to a gene. This CDR3 has 14 amino acids. Germline V CDR1 and CDR2: SGHTA, FQGNSA. The CDR3 region has the DNA TGTGCCAGCAGCCGGACTAGCGGTCCCTACGAGCAGTACTTC. Translation gives CASSRTSGPYEQYF.

The chain combines TRBV4-3 with TRBJ2-1, with TRBD2 matching over 14 bases. CDR3 length: 17 amino acids. With 4 bases clipped from V and 4 bases from J, the junction kept 6 bases outside the gene matches. Germline V gene lookup returns CDR1 LGHNA and CDR2 YSLEER. The CDR3 DNA reads TGCGCCAGCAGCCTAGGGACTAGCGGGAGTAGGTACAATGAGCAGTTCTTC. This translates into CASSLGTSGSRYNEQFF.

V and J are TRBV7-9 and TRBJ2-1; 11 bases match TRBD2. Germline CDR1 and CDR2: SEHNR and FQNEAQ (reference sequence). The CDR3 contains 16 residues. The trim removed 5 bases at V and 4 bases at J, leaving 7 bases unmatched. The CDR3 region is CASSPRLAGTYNEQFF. CDR3 nucleotide sequence: TGTGCCAGCAGCCCCCGACTAGCGGGGACGTACAATGAGCAGTTCTTC. Combining the CDR3 with reference TRBV7-9 and TRBJ2-1 gives the whole variable domain DTGVSQNPRHKITKRGQNVTFRCDPISEHNRLYWYRQTLGQGPEFLTYFQNEAQLEKSRLLSDRFSAERPKGSFSTLEIQRTEQGDSAMYLCASSPRLAGTYNEQFFGPGTRLTVL.

V and J are TRBV10-2 and TRBJ1-4, with D perhaps TRBD1 (6 bases). The V gene's germline CDR1 is WSHSY and CDR2 SAAADI. The CDR3 sequence is 22 residues long. V was shortened by 2 bases and J by 0 bases, with 28 bases between the two germline ends. Here the CDR3 DNA reads TGCGCCAGCAGTGAGCCCGAGCGGCAGGGGATCCCCCTTTTCGCAACTAATGAAAAACTGTTTTTT. Its protein product is CASSEPERQGIPLFATNEKLFF.

V gene TRBV18 combines with J gene TRBJ1-2; D is undetermined. Germline CDR1 KGHSH, CDR2 LQKENI. The CDR3 is 11 amino acids. Trimming removed 4 bases from V and 5 bases from J, with 5 bases in between. CDR3 sequence (DNA): TGTGCCAGCTCACTCAAATATGGCTACACCTTC. Translating gives CASSLKYGYTF.

This chain joins TRBV2 and TRBJ1-6, with TRBD1 matching over 8 bases. V trimming: 3 bases; J trimming: 3 bases; junction bases outside the gene matches: 1. CDR3 length: 15 residues. Looked up from germline, CDR1 is SNHLY and CDR2 is FYNNEI. This CDR3 is CASSDGQGYNSPLHF. DNA for the CDR3: TGTGCCAGCAGTGATGGACAGGGCTATAATTCACCCCTCCACTTT.